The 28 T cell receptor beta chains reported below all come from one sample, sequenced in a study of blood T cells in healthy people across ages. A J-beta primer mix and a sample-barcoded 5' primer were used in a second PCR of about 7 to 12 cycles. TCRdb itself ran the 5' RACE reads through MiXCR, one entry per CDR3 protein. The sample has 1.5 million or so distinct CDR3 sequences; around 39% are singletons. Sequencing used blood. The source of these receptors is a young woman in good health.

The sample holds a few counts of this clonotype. The CDR3 nucleotides read TGTGCCAGTCGGACTAGTCTTAACAATGAGCAGTTCTTC. It is translated as CASRTSLNNEQFF. The chain uses TRBV6-1 and TRBJ2-1, with 7 bases fitting TRBD2. The J segment lost 5 bases and the V segment lost 9 bases, leaving 7 bases of the junction unmatched. The length of the CDR3 is 13 residues. Per germline, CDR1 MNHNS and CDR2 SASEGT.

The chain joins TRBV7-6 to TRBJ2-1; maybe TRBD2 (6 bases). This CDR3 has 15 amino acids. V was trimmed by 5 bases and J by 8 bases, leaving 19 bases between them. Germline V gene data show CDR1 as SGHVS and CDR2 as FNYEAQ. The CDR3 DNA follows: TGTGCCAGCAGCACCATGGGGGACTCCCGCGATGAGCAGTTCTTC. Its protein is CASSTMGDSRDEQFF.

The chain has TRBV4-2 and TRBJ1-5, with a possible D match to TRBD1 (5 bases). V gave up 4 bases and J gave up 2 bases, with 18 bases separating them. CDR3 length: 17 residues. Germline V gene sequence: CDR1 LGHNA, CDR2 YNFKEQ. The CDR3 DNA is TGTGCCAGCAGCCTCGAAGGGGCGGGGGGAGGCAATCAGCCCCAGCATTTT. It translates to CASSLEGAGGGNQPQHF.

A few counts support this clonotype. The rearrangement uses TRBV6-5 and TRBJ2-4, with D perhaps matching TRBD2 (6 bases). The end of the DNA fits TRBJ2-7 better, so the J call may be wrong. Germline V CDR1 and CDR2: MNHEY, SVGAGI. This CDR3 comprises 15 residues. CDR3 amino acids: CASSTIKETSYEQYF. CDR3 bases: TGTGCCAGCAGCACGATCAAGGAGACTAGCTACGAGCAGTACTTC.

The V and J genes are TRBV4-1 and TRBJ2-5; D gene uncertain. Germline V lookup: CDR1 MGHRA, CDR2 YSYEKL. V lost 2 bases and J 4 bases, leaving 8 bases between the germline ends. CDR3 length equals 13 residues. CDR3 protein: CASSQWSGETQYF. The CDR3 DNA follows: TGCGCCAGCAGCCAATGGAGTGGAGAGACCCAGTACTTC.

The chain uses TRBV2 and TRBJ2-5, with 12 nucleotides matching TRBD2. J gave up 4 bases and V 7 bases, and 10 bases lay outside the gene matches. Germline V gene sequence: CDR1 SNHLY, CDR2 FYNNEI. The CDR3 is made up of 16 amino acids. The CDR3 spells CASTKTSGGFGETQYF. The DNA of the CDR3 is TGTGCCAGCACGAAGACTAGCGGGGGCTTCGGAGAGACCCAGTACTTC.

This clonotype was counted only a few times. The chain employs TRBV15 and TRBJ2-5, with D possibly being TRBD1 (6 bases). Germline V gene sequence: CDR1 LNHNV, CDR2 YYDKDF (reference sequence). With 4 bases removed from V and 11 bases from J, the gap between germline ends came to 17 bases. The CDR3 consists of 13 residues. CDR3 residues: CATSIQGYNEQYF. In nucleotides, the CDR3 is TGTGCCACCAGCATACAGGGTTACAATGAGCAGTACTTC.

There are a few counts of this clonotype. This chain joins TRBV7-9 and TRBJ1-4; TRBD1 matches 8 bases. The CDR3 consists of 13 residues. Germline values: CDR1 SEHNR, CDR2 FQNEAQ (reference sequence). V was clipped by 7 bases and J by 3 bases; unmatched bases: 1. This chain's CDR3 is CASKQGANEKLFF. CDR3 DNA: TGTGCCAGCAAACAGGGGGCTAATGAAAAACTGTTTTTT. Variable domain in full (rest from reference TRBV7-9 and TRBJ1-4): DTGVSQNPRHKITKRGQNVTFRCDPISEHNRLYWYRQTLGQGPEFLTYFQNEAQLEKSRLLSDRFSAERPKGSFSTLEIQRTEQGDSAMYLCASKQGANEKLFFGSGTQLSVL.

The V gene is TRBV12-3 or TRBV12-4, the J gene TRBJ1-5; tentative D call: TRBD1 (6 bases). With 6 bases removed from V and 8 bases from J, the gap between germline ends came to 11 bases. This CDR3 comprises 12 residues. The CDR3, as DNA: TGTGCCAGCAGCCGCCAGGGGAAGCCCCAGCATTTT. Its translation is CASSRQGKPQHF.

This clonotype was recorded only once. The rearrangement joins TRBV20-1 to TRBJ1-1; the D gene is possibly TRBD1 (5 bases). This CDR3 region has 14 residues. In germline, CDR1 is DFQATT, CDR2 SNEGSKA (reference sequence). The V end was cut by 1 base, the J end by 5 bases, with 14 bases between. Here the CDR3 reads CSARATEGRTEAFF. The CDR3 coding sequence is TGCAGTGCTAGAGCGACAGAGGGACGGACTGAAGCTTTCTTT.

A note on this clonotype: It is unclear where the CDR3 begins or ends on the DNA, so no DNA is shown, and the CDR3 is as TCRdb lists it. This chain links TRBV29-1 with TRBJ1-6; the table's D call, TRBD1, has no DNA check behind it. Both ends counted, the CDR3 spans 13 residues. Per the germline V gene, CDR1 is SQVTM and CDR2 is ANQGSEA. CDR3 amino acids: CSVAWGSSSPPHF.

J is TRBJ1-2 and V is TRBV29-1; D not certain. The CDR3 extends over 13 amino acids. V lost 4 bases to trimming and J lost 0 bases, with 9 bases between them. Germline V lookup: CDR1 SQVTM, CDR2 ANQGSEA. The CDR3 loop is CSVGGDTNYGYTF. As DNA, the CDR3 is TGCAGCGTTGGGGGAGATACTAACTATGGCTACACCTTC. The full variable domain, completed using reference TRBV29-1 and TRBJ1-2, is SAVISQKPSRDICQRGTSLTIQCQVDSQVTMMFWYRQQPGQSLTLIATANQGSEATYESGFVIDKFPISRPNLTFSTLTVSNMSPEDSSIYLCSVGGDTNYGYTFGSGTRLTVV.

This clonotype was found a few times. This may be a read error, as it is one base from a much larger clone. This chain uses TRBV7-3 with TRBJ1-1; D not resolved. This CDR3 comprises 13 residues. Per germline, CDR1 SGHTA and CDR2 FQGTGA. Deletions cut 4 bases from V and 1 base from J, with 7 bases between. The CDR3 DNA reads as TGTGCCAGCAGCTCGGACGGGAACACTGAAGCTTTCTTT. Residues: CASSSDGNTEAFF.

The CDR3 reads CSVRGQGNTEAFF. The DNA of the CDR3 is TGCAGCGTTAGGGGACAGGGGAACACTGAAGCTTTCTTT. V gene TRBV29-1 combines with J gene TRBJ1-1, with TRBD1 matching 9 bases. Germline CDR1 SQVTM, CDR2 ANQGSEA. CDR3 length: 13 residues. V lost 5 bases and J lost 1; bases outside the gene matches: 2.

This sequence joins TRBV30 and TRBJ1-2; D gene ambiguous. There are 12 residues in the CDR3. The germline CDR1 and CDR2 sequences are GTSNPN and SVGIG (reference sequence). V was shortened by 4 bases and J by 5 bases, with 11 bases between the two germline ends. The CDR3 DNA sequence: TGTGCCTGGACTTCCGAAGGATATGGCTACACCTTC. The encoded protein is CAWTSEGYGYTF.

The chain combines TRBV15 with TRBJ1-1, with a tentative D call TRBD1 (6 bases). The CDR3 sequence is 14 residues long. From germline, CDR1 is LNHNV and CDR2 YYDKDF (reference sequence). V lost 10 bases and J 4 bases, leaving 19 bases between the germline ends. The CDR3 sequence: CAIRVGGRGTEAFF. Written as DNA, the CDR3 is TGTGCCATTCGGGTAGGGGGTCGGGGCACTGAAGCTTTCTTT.

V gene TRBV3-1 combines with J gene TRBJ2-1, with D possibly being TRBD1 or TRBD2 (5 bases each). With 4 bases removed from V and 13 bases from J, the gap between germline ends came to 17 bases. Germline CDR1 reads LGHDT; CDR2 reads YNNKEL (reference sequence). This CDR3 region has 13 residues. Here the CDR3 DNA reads TGTGCCAGCAGCCCACGGCTCTCAGGGACCCAGTTCTTC. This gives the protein CASSPRLSGTQFF.

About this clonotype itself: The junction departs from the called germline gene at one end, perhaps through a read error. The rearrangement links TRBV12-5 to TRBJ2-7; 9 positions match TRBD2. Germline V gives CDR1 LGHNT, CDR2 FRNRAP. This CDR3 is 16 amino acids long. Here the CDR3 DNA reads TGTGATAGTGGTTTGGATAGACTAGCGGAGCCCTACGAGCAGTACTTC. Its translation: CDSGLDRLAEPYEQYF.

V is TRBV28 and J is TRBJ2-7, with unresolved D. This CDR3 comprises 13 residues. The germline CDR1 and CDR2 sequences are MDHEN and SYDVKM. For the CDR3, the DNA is TGTGCTACCCGGCCTGTTAGCTCCTACGAGCAGTACTTC. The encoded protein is CATRPVSSYEQYF.

The CDR3 coding sequence is TGTGCCAGCAGCCCCGGACCGCGAGAGTACGAGCAGTACTTC. As protein: CASSPGPREYEQYF. The V gene is TRBV7-6, the J gene TRBJ2-7; no clear D gene. The V gene's germline CDR1 is SGHVS and CDR2 FNYEAQ. This CDR3 has 14 amino acids. V lost 5 bases to trimming and J lost 4 bases, with 15 bases between them.

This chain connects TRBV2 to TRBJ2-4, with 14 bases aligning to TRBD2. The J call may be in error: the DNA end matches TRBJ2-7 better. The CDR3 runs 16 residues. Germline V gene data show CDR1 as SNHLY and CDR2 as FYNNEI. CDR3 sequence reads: CASLGGTSGGIHEQYF. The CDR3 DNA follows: TGTGCCAGCCTAGGGGGGACTAGCGGGGGCATCCACGAGCAGTACTTC.

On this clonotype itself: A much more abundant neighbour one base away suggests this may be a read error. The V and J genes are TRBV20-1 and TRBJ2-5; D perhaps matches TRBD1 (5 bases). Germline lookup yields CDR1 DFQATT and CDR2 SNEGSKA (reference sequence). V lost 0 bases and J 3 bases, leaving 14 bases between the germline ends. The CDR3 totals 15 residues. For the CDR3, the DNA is TGCAGTGCTAGAGATCTCAGCAGGGTGAAAGAGACCCAGTACTTC. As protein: CSARDLSRVKETQYF.

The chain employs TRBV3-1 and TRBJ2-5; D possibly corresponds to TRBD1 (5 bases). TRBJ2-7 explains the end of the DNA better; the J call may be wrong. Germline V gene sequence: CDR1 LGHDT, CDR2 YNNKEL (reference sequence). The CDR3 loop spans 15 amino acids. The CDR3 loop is CASTPAETGVYEQYF. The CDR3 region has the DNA TGTGCCAGCACCCCGGCTGAAACAGGCGTCTACGAGCAGTACTTC.

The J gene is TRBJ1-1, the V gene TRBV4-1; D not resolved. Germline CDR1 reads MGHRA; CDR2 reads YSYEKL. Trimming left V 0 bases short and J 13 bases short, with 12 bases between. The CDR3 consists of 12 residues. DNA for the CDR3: TGCGCCAGCAGCCAAGACCTGCTTGGGGTTTTCTTT. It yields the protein CASSQDLLGVFF.

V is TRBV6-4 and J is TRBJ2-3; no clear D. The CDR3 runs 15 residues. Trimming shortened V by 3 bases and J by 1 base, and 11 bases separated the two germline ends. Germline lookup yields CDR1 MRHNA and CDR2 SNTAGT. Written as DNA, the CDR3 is TGTGCCAGCAGTGAAGATGGCGGACGCACAGATACGCAGTATTTT. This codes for CASSEDGGRTDTQYF.

The CDR3 DNA reads as TGTGCCAGCTCACCACCGTCCACAGGGGTAGATACTGAAGCTTTCTTT. Protein sequence: CASSPPSTGVDTEAFF. This chain uses TRBV18 with TRBJ1-1, with 7 bases fitting TRBD1. CDR1 and CDR2 from the germline V gene are KGHSH and LQKENI. J lost 5 bases, V lost 0 bases, and 9 bases had no gene match. This CDR3 is 16 amino acids long.

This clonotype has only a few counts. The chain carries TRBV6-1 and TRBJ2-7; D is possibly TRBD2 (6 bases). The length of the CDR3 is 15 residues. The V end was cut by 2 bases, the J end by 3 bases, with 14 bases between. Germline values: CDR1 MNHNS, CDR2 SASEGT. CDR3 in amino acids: CASSEQDYSDYEQYF. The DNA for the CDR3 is TGTGCCAGCAGTGAACAGGACTACTCAGACTACGAGCAGTACTTC.

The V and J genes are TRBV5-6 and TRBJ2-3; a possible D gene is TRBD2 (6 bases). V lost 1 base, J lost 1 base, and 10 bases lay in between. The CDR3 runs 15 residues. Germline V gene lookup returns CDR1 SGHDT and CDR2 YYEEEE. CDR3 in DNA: TGTGCCAGCAGCTTGACTAGCTTCGGCACAGATACGCAGTATTTT. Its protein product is CASSLTSFGTDTQYF.